Shown below are 27 T cell receptor beta chains from a single sample sequenced in a study of Tregs in tolerant kidney transplant recipients. Recipients received nonmyeloablative bone marrow transplants from related graft donors, with transient mixed chimerism. The repertoire was sequenced with immunoSEQ multiplex PCR; TCRdb's copy has only in-frame clones and lacks some. This table has about 50,000 clones, 89% appearing once. Sequencing was performed on CD8+ T cells from blood (PBMCs), taken 12 months after the transplant. These receptors came from a human patient who received a combined kidney and bone marrow transplant. Part of the T cell pool may stem from the graft donor.

The J gene is TRBJ2-6, the V gene TRBV4-3; 11 bases match TRBD2. V shed 5 bases, J shed 0 bases, and the junction held 6 bases outside the gene matches. CDR3 length: 18 amino acids. Looked up from germline, CDR1 is LGHNA and CDR2 is YSLEER. The CDR3 here is CASSWVAGGNSGANVLTF. The DNA of the CDR3 is TGCGCCAGCAGCTGGGTAGCGGGGGGGAACTCTGGGGCCAACGTCCTGACTTTC.

The chain has TRBV6-1 and TRBJ1-5; the D is unclear. CDR3 size: 15 residues. Trimming removed 0 bases from V and 5 bases from J, with 11 bases in between. The germline V gene encodes CDR1 MNHNS and CDR2 SASEGT. This chain's CDR3 is CASSEAPIPHQPQHF. The CDR3, as DNA: TGTGCCAGCAGTGAAGCCCCAATCCCCCATCAGCCCCAGCATTTT.

V and J are TRBV30 and TRBJ2-3, with 7 positions matching TRBD2. Germline CDR1 GTSNPN, CDR2 SVGIG (reference sequence). There are 15 residues in the CDR3. The J segment lost 6 bases and the V segment lost 0 bases, leaving 9 bases of the junction unmatched. CDR3 residues: CAWSVRSGGLDTQYF. CDR3 bases: TGTGCCTGGAGTGTCCGCTCGGGGGGATTGGATACGCAGTATTTT.

The V and J genes are TRBV11-2 and TRBJ2-5; D is possibly TRBD1 (6 bases). This CDR3 spans 14 amino acids. The germline CDR1 and CDR2 sequences are SGHAT and FQNNGV. The V end lost 2 bases, the J end lost 4 bases, and 11 bases lay between the germline ends. CDR3 nucleotides: TGTGCCAGCAGCTTAACGGCAGGGGTAGAGACCCAGTACTTC. Amino acids: CASSLTAGVETQYF.

The chain is built from TRBV2 and TRBJ2-3, with 10 positions matching TRBD2. The CDR3 has 18 residues. J gave up 1 base and V 4 bases, and 11 bases lay outside the gene matches. The germline CDR1 and CDR2 sequences are SNHLY and FYNNEI. In nucleotides, the CDR3 is TGTGCCAGCAGTGCCCAGACTAGCGGGCCAATCCGCACAGATACGCAGTATTTT. Translated: CASSAQTSGPIRTDTQYF. The full variable domain, rest sourced from reference TRBV2 and TRBJ2-3, is EPEVTQTPSHQVTQMGQEVILRCVPISNHLYFYWYRQILGQKVEFLVSFYNNEISEKSEIFDDQFSVERPDGSNFTLKIRSTKLEDSAMYFCASSAQTSGPIRTDTQYFGPGTRLTVL.

V is TRBV12-2 and J is TRBJ1-2; the table assigns TRBD1, which was not confirmed against the DNA. TRBV12-2 is flagged as a pseudogene. The CDR3 contains 13 residues. CDR3 in amino acids: CASPWTHFCGYTF. As DNA, the CDR3 is TGTGCAAGTCCCTGGACACACTTCTGTGGCTACACCTTC.

The rearrangement uses TRBV11-2 and TRBJ2-4; D gene ambiguous. Trimming left V 3 bases short and J 6 bases short, with 6 bases between. Looked up from germline, CDR1 is SGHAT and CDR2 is FQNNGV. The length of the CDR3 is 12 residues. For the CDR3, the DNA is TGTGCCAGCAGCTTTGGCGGAAACATTCAGTACTTC. Translating it yields CASSFGGNIQYF.

This rearrangement joins TRBV5-4 to TRBJ2-2; 9 bases are shared with TRBD2. The CDR3 spans 18 residues. Germline lookup yields CDR1 SGHNT and CDR2 YYREEE (reference sequence). V lost 3 bases, J lost 9 bases, and 18 bases stayed unmatched. CDR3 region: CASSSGSLRGGRFRELFF. The CDR3 nucleotides are TGTGCCAGCAGCTCCGGTTCCCTGCGGGGGGGCAGGTTCCGGGAGCTGTTTTTT. Full variable domain (missing parts from reference TRBV5-4 and TRBJ2-2): ETGVTQSPTHLIKTRGQQVTLRCSSQSGHNTVSWYQQALGQGPQFIFQYYREEENGRGNFPPRFSGLQFPNYSSELNVNALELDDSALYLCASSSGSLRGGRFRELFFGEGSRLTVL.

The chain carries TRBV28 and TRBJ2-5, with D uncertain. CDR3 length: 11 amino acids. The germline CDR1 and CDR2 sequences are MDHEN and SYDVKM. Trimming shortened V by 11 bases and J by 1 base, and 8 bases separated the two germline ends. The CDR3 loop is CARQPQETQYF. CDR3 in DNA: TGTGCCCGACAACCCCAAGAGACCCAGTACTTC.

The CDR3 nucleotides read TGTGCCAGCAGCGTAGTAGTAGCAGACAGGGGCACTGAAGCTTTCTTT. This translates into CASSVVVADRGTEAFF. This chain uses TRBV9 with TRBJ1-1; 8 nucleotides match TRBD1. Germline assignment: CDR1 SGDLS and CDR2 YYNGEE. V trimming: 0 bases; J trimming: 4 bases; junction bases outside the gene matches: 8. CDR3 size: 16 residues.

V is TRBV15 and J is TRBJ1-2; perhaps TRBD1 as D (6 bases). Germline-derived CDR1 and CDR2 are LNHNV and YYDKDF (reference sequence). This CDR3 contains 12 residues. The V gene lost 10 bases and the J gene lost 8 bases, with 17 bases spanning the gap. The CDR3 reads CAIRDTNWGYTF. CDR3 nucleotides: TGTGCCATCCGGGACACCAATTGGGGCTACACCTTC. The full variable domain, its missing parts supplied by reference TRBV15 and TRBJ1-2, is DAMVIQNPRYQVTQFGKPVTLSCSQTLNHNVMYWYQQKSSQAPKLLFHYYDKDFNNEADTPDNFQSRRPNTSFCFLDIRSPGLGDTAMYLCAIRDTNWGYTFGSGTRLTVV.

The chain employs TRBV28 and TRBJ2-3, with 10 bases fitting TRBD2. The CDR3 sequence is 16 residues long. The J segment lost 0 bases and the V segment lost 5 bases, leaving 5 bases of the junction unmatched. Germline CDR1 is MDHEN and CDR2 is SYDVKM. CDR3 residues: CASSVRLAGSTDTQYF. The DNA for the CDR3 is TGTGCCAGCAGTGTACGACTAGCGGGCAGCACAGATACGCAGTATTTT.

The rearrangement joins TRBV11-1 to TRBJ2-6, with D perhaps matching TRBD1 (6 bases). The CDR3 runs 15 residues. Per the germline V gene, CDR1 is SGHAT and CDR2 is FQDESV (reference sequence). V lost 3 bases, J lost 4 bases, and 10 bases lay in between. The CDR3 loop is CASSFTGPGANVLTF. The DNA of the CDR3 is TGTGCCAGCAGCTTCACAGGGCCCGGGGCCAACGTCCTGACTTTC.

V usage is TRBV7-2 and J usage is TRBJ2-3; 9 positions match TRBD1. The V and J ends lost 2 bases and 4 bases, in that order; junction bases with no gene match: 4. The CDR3 consists of 15 residues. Germline-derived CDR1 and CDR2 are SGHTA and FQGNSA. The CDR3 is CASSLWTGDSDTQYF. DNA of the CDR3: TGTGCCAGCAGCTTATGGACAGGGGATTCAGATACGCAGTATTTT.

J is TRBJ2-1 and V is TRBV4-1, with 7 bases matching TRBD2. Looked up from germline, CDR1 is MGHRA and CDR2 is YSYEKL. This CDR3 is 15 amino acids long. J gave up 3 bases and V 4 bases, and 6 bases lay outside the gene matches. CDR3: CASSLTSEIYNEQFF. The CDR3 coding sequence is TGCGCCAGCAGCCTAACTAGCGAGATCTACAATGAGCAGTTCTTC.

A few counts support this clone. The chain joins TRBV11-3 to TRBJ2-5; TRBD1 aligns across 8 bases. The germline V gene encodes CDR1 SGHNT and CDR2 YENEEA. This CDR3 has 16 residues. The trim removed 5 bases at V and 4 bases at J, leaving 12 bases unmatched. The CDR3 region has the DNA TGTGCCAGCAGCCATTACGGGACAGGAGAAGGAGAGACCCAGTACTTC. It encodes CASSHYGTGEGETQYF.

CDR3 protein: CASSIDFRAGYSNQPQHF. The CDR3, as DNA: TGTGCCAGTAGTATAGATTTTAGAGCGGGCTATAGCAATCAGCCCCAGCATTTT. This sequence joins TRBV19 and TRBJ1-5; D not resolved. Trimming pared 0 bases from V and 0 bases from J, leaving 15 bases between. The germline V gene has CDR1 LNHDA and CDR2 SQIVND (reference sequence). The length of the CDR3 is 18 residues.

This chain joins TRBV9 and TRBJ2-1; possibly TRBD2 for D (5 bases). In germline, CDR1 is SGDLS, CDR2 YYNGEE. V gave up 1 base and J gave up 10 bases, with 15 bases separating them. This CDR3 contains 14 residues. CDR3: CASSVHPFEGEQFF. CDR3 DNA: TGTGCCAGCAGCGTACATCCCTTCGAGGGAGAGCAGTTCTTC. Full variable domain (outside the CDR3, taken from reference TRBV9 and TRBJ2-1): DSGVTQTPKHLITATGQRVTLRCSPRSGDLSVYWYQQSLDQGLQFLIQYYNGEERAKGNILERFSAQQFPDLHSELNLSSLELGDSALYFCASSVHPFEGEQFFGPGTRLTVL.

The V call is TRBV4-3, the J call TRBJ2-7, with D tentatively TRBD1 (5 bases). CDR3 length equals 15 residues. CDR1 LGHNA and CDR2 YSLEER come from the germline V gene. Trimming took 0 bases from V and 2 from J, leaving 11 bases between them. CDR3 sequence reads: CASSQDRGTAYEQYF. DNA for the CDR3: TGCGCCAGCAGCCAAGATAGGGGCACAGCCTACGAGCAGTACTTC.

This clone came up a few times. The V call is TRBV4-3, the J call TRBJ2-1, with 12 bases fitting TRBD1. Losses at the gene ends were 0 bases for V and 9 bases for J; bases not matched to a gene: 6. The germline V gene has CDR1 LGHNA and CDR2 YSLEER. This CDR3 comprises 16 residues. CDR3 DNA sequence: TGCGCCAGCAGCCAAGATCCTGGGACAGGGGGCGTTGAGCAGTTCTTC. It is translated as CASSQDPGTGGVEQFF.

The V and J genes are TRBV29-1 and TRBJ2-1; 11 bases are a match to TRBD2. This CDR3 contains 14 residues. V gave up 5 bases and J gave up 6 bases; unmatched junction bases: 6. Germline loops: CDR1 SQVTM, CDR2 ANQGSEA. CDR3 sequence reads: CSVSGLAGGNEQFF. The CDR3 bases are TGCAGCGTTTCTGGACTAGCGGGTGGCAATGAGCAGTTCTTC.

The chain recombines TRBV9 with TRBJ2-6, with D possibly matching TRBD1 (6 bases). The CDR3 sequence is 16 residues long. Trimming removed 3 bases from V and 2 bases from J, with 12 bases in between. Germline CDR1 SGDLS, CDR2 YYNGEE. Here the CDR3 DNA reads TGTGCCAGCAGCGATTCCGGGACAACTGGGGCCAACGTCCTGACTTTC. Protein sequence: CASSDSGTTGANVLTF.

In this sample, this clone turned up a few times. The gene calls are TRBV25-1 and TRBJ1-4; no reliable D call. V was cut by 7 bases and J by 0 bases, with 3 bases left in between. The CDR3 contains 12 residues. Per the germline V gene, CDR1 is MGHDK and CDR2 is SYGVNS. The CDR3 region is CASTTTNEKLFF. CDR3 DNA: TGTGCCAGCACCACAACTAATGAAAAACTGTTTTTT.

The rearrangement joins TRBV7-9 to TRBJ1-1; 8 bases agree with TRBD1. CDR3 length equals 14 residues. After removal of 1 base from V and 8 bases from J, the junction contained 6 bases not matched to a gene. Germline CDR1 SEHNR, CDR2 FQNEAQ (reference sequence). This CDR3 is CASSLGGQVAEAFF. Here the CDR3 DNA reads TGTGCCAGCAGCTTAGGGGGACAGGTAGCGGAAGCTTTCTTT.

This clone was picked up a small number of times. V is TRBV7-9 and J is TRBJ2-7; D is perhaps TRBD1 (6 bases). The CDR3 is made up of 15 amino acids. The germline V and J ends were trimmed by 4 bases and 3 bases, with 16 bases remaining between them. The germline V gene encodes CDR1 SEHNR and CDR2 FQNEAQ (reference sequence). CDR3 amino acids: CASSSAHRGHYEQYF. CDR3 sequence (DNA): TGTGCCAGCAGCTCCGCTCATAGGGGACACTACGAGCAGTACTTC.

This sequence joins TRBV6-6 and TRBJ1-6, with no clear D. This CDR3 region has 15 residues. CDR1 and CDR2 (germline): MNHNY, SVGAGI (reference sequence). Trimming left V 6 bases short and J 5 bases short, with 14 bases between. CDR3: CASRDTPSHNSPLHF. The CDR3 nucleotides read TGTGCCAGCAGAGATACACCATCCCATAATTCACCCCTCCACTTT.

This chain uses TRBV5-6 with TRBJ1-4; 12 bases match TRBD1. Germline V CDR1 and CDR2: SGHDT, YYEEEE. The CDR3 length is 16 residues. J lost 8 bases, V lost 3 bases, and 8 bases had no gene match. The CDR3 nucleotides are TGTGCCAGCAGCTCGTTACCGGGACAGGGGGCGGAAAAACTGTTTTTT. Its protein product is CASSSLPGQGAEKLFF.